This T cell receptor beta chain comes out of a study of blood T cell repertoires in COVID-19. Study at large: There were acute and convalescent COVID-19 samples, and they came from the United States, Italy and Spain. Sources were T cells, B-cell-depleted T cells, or PBMCs; the material itself was cDNA or gDNA.

The CDR3 loop spans 14 amino acids. The germline V gene has CDR1 KGHSH and CDR2 LQKENI. Trimming took 6 bases from V and 4 from J; bases not matched to a gene: 4. In the authors' methods: Reference gene primer amplification gave nucleated cell count estimates. Profiling relied on immunoSEQ multiplex PCR, and the TCRdb table lists in-frame clones only, not all of them. V and J calls and clone size are copied from that table; D and trimming were computed from the DNA. The repertoire includes some 140,000 clones, about three quarters of them detected once, and 1.5% to 2% sits in the top ten. V is TRBV18 and J is TRBJ1-1; 11 bases fit TRBD1. The TCR comes from an elderly man with acute or convalescent COVID-19. What was sequenced was peripheral blood. The CDR3 DNA sequence: TGTGCCAGCTCTCCCGGGACAGGGGGCACTGAAGCTTTCTTT. Amino acids: CASSPGTGGTEAFF.